Below are 3 T cell receptor beta chains sequenced from a single sample in a study of T-cell reconstitution after alpha-beta-depleted transplantation in children. Preparation of the TCRbeta library used unique molecular identifiers. TCRdb itself ran the PCR reads through MiXCR, one entry per CDR3 protein. The repertoire holds about a million distinct CDR3 sequences, roughly 29% seen once, with about 28% in the top ten. The sample in question was PBMCs, mostly from graft donor cells, obtained 360 days after TCRalphabeta/CD19-depleted stem cell transplant. The receptors derive from a boy less than two years old who had a stem cell transplant for SCID, so the T cells may come from the graft donor.

The rearrangement joins TRBV10-3 to TRBJ2-7; D is unclear. The V and J ends lost 0 bases and 6 bases respectively, with 18 bases between them. In germline, CDR1 is ENHRY, CDR2 SYGVKD. The CDR3 has 16 amino acids. The CDR3 spells CAISESIGSLLGEQYF. The CDR3 DNA is TGTGCCATCAGTGAGTCGATCGGCAGCCTCCTGGGCGAGCAGTACTTC.

The chain has TRBV7-3 and TRBJ2-5; perhaps TRBD1 as D (5 bases). The V gene's germline CDR1 is SGHTA and CDR2 FQGTGA. Trimming pared 5 bases from V and 7 bases from J, leaving 14 bases between. This CDR3 has 13 amino acids. The CDR3 DNA follows: TGTGCCAGCAGCGAAATGACAAGGGGGACCCAGTACTTC. The encoded protein is CASSEMTRGTQYF.

This clonotype showed up just a few times. This chain uses TRBV5-1 with TRBJ2-5; 10 nucleotides agree with TRBD2. Germline V CDR1 and CDR2: SGHRS, YFSETQ. The CDR3 loop spans 16 amino acids. The V gene end was trimmed by 0 bases and the J gene end by 2 bases; junction bases not matched to a gene: 4. CDR3 protein: CASSLGTSGNQETQYF. The CDR3 coding sequence is TGCGCCAGCAGCTTGGGGACTAGCGGTAATCAAGAGACCCAGTACTTC.